The TCR beta chain under discussion was sequenced for a study of T cell repertoires in cytomegalovirus infection. Study-level background: Well-studied HLA-B-restricted CMV epitopes were used in the study alongside recently identified HLA-C-restricted ones.

Study conclusions and caveats: Cumulative public TCR beta family frequency identified CMV carriers with the relevant HLA.

For this clonotype: Its antigen is not identified.

This CDR3 contains 14 residues. Trimming took 2 bases from V and 2 from J, leaving 9 bases between them. Germline CDR1 reads SEHNR; CDR2 reads FQNEAQ (reference sequence). One entry per CDR3 protein results from TCRdb running MiXCR on the reads. The sample includes fewer than 70,000 distinct CDR3 sequences, more than 25% of them seen just once. The TCR comes from a human donor in good health (CMV status not recorded). Some clones in this sample may be carry-over from other donors' samples. The V gene is TRBV7-9, the J gene TRBJ1-2; tentative D call: TRBD1 (6 bases). Sequenced here: CD8+ T cells from cultured PBMCs, sampled from culture after CMV antigen stimulation. CDR3 nucleotide sequence: TGTGCCAGCAGCTTAATCGGGGGCAACTATGGCTACACCTTC. It codes for CASSLIGGNYGYTF.